This T cell receptor (beta chain) was identified in a study of cytomegalovirus exposure and HLA in healthy donors. Study overall: Among the 400 or so donors who were genotyped, roughly 86% fell in the genetic ancestry cluster that is associated with self-reported Caucasian donors.

The CDR3 covers 19 residues. V was clipped by 1 base and J by 2 bases, with 22 bases between them. Per germline, CDR1 SGHVS and CDR2 FQNEAQ. On this clone itself: The antigen remains undetermined.

Findings and caveats of the study: Solely CMV serostatus was available to characterize immune exposure.

PCR amplification relied on 60 Vbeta primers (plus 13 Jbeta primers). As processed by the authors: Later, 80 million or so unique TCR beta chains were counted in an analysis, and roughly 11 million of them were shared. Repertoires were generated with immunoSEQ multiplex PCR, while TCRdb's copy carries only in-frame clones and drops some. The V and J calls and the clone size are those of that table, but D and trimming were determined from the DNA. The data show some 140,000 clones, roughly three quarters seen once. The V and J genes are TRBV7-8 and TRBJ2-3; tentatively, D is TRBD2 (5 bases). The material sequenced was PBMCs. The origin of this receptor is a female donor in good health and CMV-seronegative. The CDR3 spells CASSLGRPGIGKDTDTQYF. The CDR3 DNA follows: TGTGCCAGCAGCTTAGGGAGGCCTGGCATTGGTAAGGACACAGATACGCAGTATTTT.